These T cell receptor beta chains were read from a single sample in a study of breast tumors, draining lymph nodes, adjacent tissues. TCRdb fed the multiplex PCR reads into MiXCR, producing one record per CDR3 protein. Of about 230,000 distinct CDR3 sequences in the sample, around 32% were seen once. Source material: axillary lymph node tissue. These receptors all stem from a female donor with breast cancer. Some clones in this sample may be carry-over from other donors' samples. CDR3s include the opening cysteine and the closing phenylalanine or tryptophan. D genes are given only for firm matches. Some rows have no size entry. The others give once, few or many, or a class for an expanded clone.

TRBJ2-5,TRBD2,TRBV7-2,.,CASSVEGREAQYF,TGTGCCAGCAGCGTTGAAGGTCGGGAGGCCCAGTACTTC
TRBJ1-1,.,TRBV5-1,.,CASSLQGGRTEAFF,TGCGCCAGCAGCTTGCAGGGCGGGCGCACTGAAGCTTTCTTT
TRBJ2-2,.,TRBV7-3,.,CASRLPLGGELLRAVLRAGELFF,.
TRBJ1-1,.,TRBV12-3/TRBV12-4,.,CASTLGGHPNTEAFF,TGTGCCAGCACCCTAGGGGGACACCCGAACACTGAAGCTTTCTTT
TRBJ1-5,.,TRBV5-1,many,CASSLQGQQPQHF,TGCGCCAGCAGCCTCCAGGGGCAGCAGCCCCAGCATTTT
TRBJ2-1,TRBD2,TRBV10-3,many,CAISVASGSLYNEQFF,TGTGCCATCAGTGTTGCTAGCGGGAGCCTTTACAATGAGCAGTTCTTC
TRBJ1-5,.,TRBV6-5,many,CASRRGGFQPQHF,TGTGCCAGCAGGAGGGGAGGTTTTCAGCCCCAGCATTTT
TRBJ1-4,.,TRBV5-1,many,CASSPSDSSNEKLFF,TGCGCCAGCAGCCCCTCCGACAGTAGTAATGAAAAACTGTTTTTT
TRBJ2-4,.,TRBV11-3,few,CASCSFGVEVAKNIQYF,TGTGCCAGCTGTTCTTTCGGTGTTGAAGTCGCCAAAAACATTCAGTACTTC
TRBJ1-4,.,TRBV7-3,many,CASSLTAGEKLFF,TGTGCCAGCAGCTTAACGGCGGGGGAAAAACTGTTTTTT
TRBJ2-7,TRBD2,TRBV7-2,many,CASSSTGTSGRASREQYF,TGTGCCAGCAGCTCCACCGGGACTAGCGGGAGGGCCTCTCGGGAGCAGTACTTC
TRBJ2-5,.,TRBV6-5,many,CASTTGSGQTQYF,TGTGCCAGCACTACAGGGAGTGGACAGACCCAGTACTTC
TRBJ2-1,TRBD2,TRBV2,.,CASRGRIVGGRSEQFF,TGTGCCAGCAGGGGCCGAATAGTGGGAGGGCGCAGTGAGCAGTTCTTC
TRBJ1-3,TRBD1,TRBV7-9,few,CASSLERAGGIGNTIYF,TGTGCCAGCAGCTTAGAAAGGGCAGGGGGAATTGGAAACACCATATATTTT
TRBJ2-4,TRBD1,TRBV7-2,many,CASSLGDRGNIQYF,TGTGCCAGCAGCTTAGGGGACAGGGGTAACATTCAGTACTTC
TRBJ2-2,TRBD2,TRBV7-9,.,CASSLGLAPTGELFF,TGTGCCAGCAGCTTGGGACTAGCGCCCACCGGGGAGCTGTTTTTT
TRBJ2-7,.,TRBV11-3,many,CASSLNGISHYGQYF,TGTGCCAGCAGCTTGAACGGGATATCTCATTACGGGCAGTACTTC
TRBJ2-1,.,TRBV2,many,CASKIAETLGEQFF,TGTGCCAGCAAAATAGCAGAGACCCTCGGTGAGCAGTTCTTC
TRBJ2-2,TRBD1,TRBV4-2,.,CASSQDRQGGEGGELFF,TGTGCCAGCAGCCAAGATCGACAGGGGGGAGAGGGCGGGGAGCTGTTTTTT
TRBJ2-3,.,TRBV5-1,many,CASSSSAGPPLNTQYF,TGCGCCAGCAGCTCTTCCGCCGGGCCTCCCCTCAATACGCAGTATTTT
TRBJ1-5,TRBD1,TRBV11-2,.,CASSPGTGGGNQPQHF,TGTGCCAGTAGTCCCGGGACAGGGGGCGGCAATCAGCCCCAGCATTTT
TRBJ2-5,TRBD2,TRBV12-3/TRBV12-4,.,CASRMATSGYQETQYF,TGTGCCAGCAGAATGGCGACTAGCGGGTACCAAGAGACCCAGTACTTC
TRBJ1-6,TRBD1,TRBV20-1,many,CSASRDREGSPLHF,TGCAGTGCTAGCCGGGACAGGGAAGGGTCACCCCTCCACTTT
TRBJ2-1,TRBD2,TRBV24-1,.,CATSDKLAGESEQFF,TGTGCCACCAGTGACAAATTGGCGGGAGAGAGTGAGCAGTTCTTC
TRBJ2-3,.,TRBV28,many,CASSFSPGTDTQYF,TGTGCCAGCAGTTTTTCCCCCGGGACAGATACGCAGTATTTT
TRBJ2-2,.,TRBV7-9,.,CARLCASTSTGELFF,.
TRBJ1-2,.,TRBV13,many,CASSLGLGQVNYGYTF,TGTGCCAGCAGCTTAGGCCTCGGGCAGGTTAACTATGGCTACACCTTC
TRBJ1-6,TRBD1,TRBV12-3/TRBV12-4,.,CASSDQTGGAEPLHF,TGTGCCAGCAGCGATCAGACAGGGGGCGCTGAACCCCTCCACTTT
TRBJ2-7,TRBD1,TRBV7-2,many,CASSKDRGSYEQYF,TGTGCCAGCAGCAAAGACAGGGGTTCCTACGAGCAGTACTTC
TRBJ2-3,.,TRBV3-1,many,CASSQGKGQGVGTQYF,TGTGCCAGCAGCCAAGGCAAAGGCCAGGGTGTGGGTACGCAGTATTTT
TRBJ2-1,.,TRBV20-1,.,CSASVRSNEQFF,TGCAGTGCTAGCGTTCGATCCAATGAGCAGTTCTTC
TRBJ1-5,.,TRBV7-2,many,CASSFDFNQPQHF,TGTGCCAGCAGTTTCGACTTTAATCAGCCCCAGCATTTT
TRBJ1-4,TRBD1,TRBV15,many,CATSQGQGNEKLFF,TGTGCCACCAGCCAGGGACAGGGGAACGAAAAACTGTTTTTT
TRBJ2-5,.,TRBV5-6,.,CASSLGATQETQYF,TGTGCCAGCAGCTTGGGGGCTACCCAAGAGACCCAGTACTTC
TRBJ2-1,.,TRBV24-1,many,CATSDFLRLRVYNEQFF,TGTGCCACCAGTGATTTCTTACGGCTTCGAGTGTACAATGAGCAGTTCTTC
TRBJ1-6,TRBD1,TRBV6-6,.,CASSYFRQGGSPLHF,TGTGCCAGCAGTTACTTTAGACAGGGCGGCTCACCCCTCCACTTT
TRBJ2-4,.,TRBV2,.,CASIPKNGAKNIQYF,TGTGCCAGCATTCCGAAAAACGGGGCCAAAAACATTCAGTACTTC
TRBJ2-4,.,TRBV20-1,many,CSAETLRDFENIQYF,TGCAGTGCTGAGACCCTAAGGGACTTTGAAAACATTCAGTACTTC
TRBJ2-5,.,TRBV7-9,.,CASTSKGEAETQYF,TGTGCCAGCACCTCCAAGGGGGAGGCAGAGACCCAGTACTTC
TRBJ2-3,.,TRBV28,.,CASSLTLGIFTDTQYF,TGTGCCAGCAGTTTAACCTTAGGGATCTTCACAGATACGCAGTATTTT
TRBJ2-1,.,TRBV9,many,CASSGLPYNEQFF,TGTGCCAGCAGCGGGCTACCCTACAATGAGCAGTTCTTC
TRBJ2-1,TRBD2,TRBV28,.,CASSLRMRRGDNEQFF,TGTGCCAGCAGTCTTAGAATGCGGCGGGGGGACAATGAGCAGTTCTTC
TRBJ2-3,.,TRBV5-1,many,CASSLALASDTQYF,TGCGCCAGCAGCTTGGCACTAGCATCGGATACGCAGTATTTT
TRBJ1-5,.,TRBV20-1,.,CSASTSGSNEPQHF,TGCAGTGCATCCACTAGCGGGAGCAATGAGCCCCAGCATTTT
TRBJ2-5,TRBD1,TRBV11-2,.,CASSLEWTGRLEETQYF,TGTGCCAGCAGCTTAGAATGGACAGGGCGCCTCGAAGAGACCCAGTACTTC
TRBJ2-4,.,TRBV6-2/TRBV6-3,.,CASSTEGNIQYF,TGTGCCAGCAGCACAGAGGGCAACATTCAGTACTTC